Detailed here is one T cell receptor (beta chain). The CDR3 sequence is 13 residues long. With 8 bases clipped from V and 3 bases from J, the junction kept 2 bases outside the gene matches. Germline CDR1 and CDR2: MNHNS and SASEGT. The sample belongs to a study of identical twins. TCRdb re-derived calls from the 5' RACE reads in MiXCR, one entry per CDR3 protein. The table records fewer than 500,000 distinct CDR3 sequences, roughly 24% of them present only once. This sample was shared with a second study, whose subject was T cells expressing NK-cell markers.

The sequence came from a young woman in good health. The sample comprised CD4+ T cells sorted from blood. The chain recombines TRBV6-1 with TRBJ2-1; 9 bases map to TRBD2. The CDR3 protein is CASAGGFYNEQFF. For the CDR3, the DNA is TGTGCCAGCGCGGGAGGGTTCTACAATGAGCAGTTCTTC.